This T cell receptor beta chain was identified during a study of cytomegalovirus exposure and HLA in healthy donors. Study-wide results and limits: HLA allele associations emerged for about 18,000 TCR beta sequences in a later analysis, at 0.05 false discovery rate. Productive status was seen about 90% or about 30% of the time for most TCR beta V segments in an earlier analysis. A few CMV-associated chains were confirmed in vitro to be specific for CMV antigens.

This CDR3 is 15 amino acids long. The germline V gene has CDR1 SGHVS and CDR2 FQNEAQ. V was cut by 0 bases and J by 4 bases, with 9 bases left in between. The PCR made use of 60 Vbeta and 13 Jbeta primers. Generated by immunoSEQ multiplex PCR, the TCRdb table keeps only in-frame clones and is missing some. The sample consists of 90,000 or so clones, 80% of them appearing once. About this clone itself: The antigen is undetermined.

The chain joins TRBV7-8 to TRBJ1-4; maybe TRBD1 (5 bases). This TCR was sampled from a woman aged 45 to 65 in good health and CMV-seropositive. Sequenced: PBMCs. The CDR3 sequence: CASSLAVGVNEKLFF. As DNA, the CDR3 is TGTGCCAGCAGCTTAGCGGTAGGGGTTAATGAAAAACTGTTTTTT. Combining the CDR3 with reference TRBV7-8 and TRBJ1-4 gives the whole variable domain GAGVSQSPRYKVAKRGQDVALRCDPISGHVSLFWYQQALGQGPEFLTYFQNEAQLDKSGLPSDRFFAERPEGSVSTLKIQRTQQEDSAVYLCASSLAVGVNEKLFFGSGTQLSVL.